The 9 T cell receptor beta chains presented below share a single source sample, sequenced in a study of cytotoxic CD8 clonotypes in ibrutinib-treated CLL. Generated by immunoSEQ multiplex PCR, the TCRdb table keeps only in-frame clones and is missing some. The profile covers 15,000 or so clones, with about 61% appearing a single time and 20% to 30% taken by the ten largest. The sequencing here drew on PBMCs, taken after 12 months of ibrutinib treatment. These TCRs come from a human donor with chronic lymphocytic leukemia.

This clone has just a few counts. This chain links TRBV29-1 with TRBJ2-7; 9 bases align to TRBD1. Germline trimming cut 3 bases from V and 4 bases from J; bases unmatched to any gene: 7. This CDR3 is 14 amino acids long. Germline V gene lookup returns CDR1 SQVTM and CDR2 ANQGSEA. CDR3 sequence reads: CSVEGQGTSYEQYF. CDR3 DNA sequence: TGCAGCGTTGAGGGACAGGGAACGTCGTACGAGCAGTACTTC.

The chain couples TRBV6-1 to TRBJ2-7, with D possibly matching TRBD1 (6 bases). Germline assignment: CDR1 MNHNS and CDR2 SASEGT. With 6 bases removed from V and 1 base from J, the gap between germline ends came to 16 bases. The CDR3 extends over 15 amino acids. CDR3 DNA: TGTGCCAGCAGCCCTAGCCAGGGGAGTTCCTACGAGCAGTACTTC. It encodes CASSPSQGSSYEQYF.

This CDR3 reads CASSFNGPAGDTQYF. In nucleotides, the CDR3 is TGTGCCAGCAGCTTTAATGGGCCCGCTGGAGATACGCAGTATTTT. V is TRBV7-2 and J is TRBJ2-3; unclear D gene. The germline gives CDR1 SGHTA, CDR2 FQGNSA. With 3 bases removed from V and 5 bases from J, the gap between germline ends came to 15 bases. This CDR3 has 15 residues.

This clone turned up a few times. V gene TRBV7-6 combines with J gene TRBJ2-1; no clear D gene. V shed 3 bases and J shed 0 bases, with 6 bases lying between them. The germline gives CDR1 SGHVS, CDR2 FNYEAQ. The CDR3 loop spans 14 amino acids. The CDR3 spells CASSFGPSYNEQFF. The CDR3 DNA is TGTGCCAGCAGCTTCGGTCCCTCCTACAATGAGCAGTTCTTC. The full variable domain, in which reference TRBV7-6 and TRBJ2-1 provide the parts outside the CDR3, is GAGVSQSPRYKVTKRGQDVALRCDPISGHVSLYWYRQALGQGPEFLTYFNYEAQQDKSGLPNDRFSAERPEGSISTLTIQRTEQRDSAMYRCASSFGPSYNEQFFGPGTRLTVL.

The chain recombines TRBV14 with TRBJ2-7, with D perhaps TRBD1 or TRBD2 (5 bases each). Trimming pared 3 bases from V and 2 bases from J, leaving 11 bases between. CDR1 is SGHDN and CDR2 is FVKESK in the germline V gene. This CDR3 comprises 14 residues. CDR3 bases: TGTGCCAGCAGCCATCGGGACCGAGCCTACGAGCAGTACTTC. This gives the protein CASSHRDRAYEQYF.

This clone showed up just a few times. This chain connects TRBV5-4 to TRBJ2-1; 7 bases are a match to TRBD1. Unmatched junction bases numbered 3, after V lost 0 bases and J lost 0 bases. Germline CDR1 and CDR2: SGHNT and YYREEE (reference sequence). The CDR3 loop spans 16 amino acids. Here the CDR3 DNA reads TGTGCCAGCAGCTTGGCCTCAGGGGGCTCCTACAATGAGCAGTTCTTC. This encodes CASSLASGGSYNEQFF.

CDR3 sequence: CASSESGRAETQYF. The CDR3 nucleotides read TGTGCCAGCAGTGAAAGCGGGAGGGCGGAGACCCAGTACTTC. V is TRBV2 and J is TRBJ2-5; 10 bases fit TRBD2. CDR1 and CDR2 (germline): SNHLY, FYNNEI. There are 14 residues in the CDR3. The junction had 2 bases not matched to a gene; V was cut back by 2 bases and J by 5 bases.

This chain joins TRBV19 and TRBJ2-7, with D possibly TRBD2 on 6 matching bases. This CDR3 spans 17 amino acids. The germline V gene has CDR1 LNHDA and CDR2 SQIVND (reference sequence). V gave up 5 bases and J gave up 0 bases, with 20 bases separating them. This CDR3 is CASSVQGGSNPSYEQYF. CDR3 nucleotides: TGTGCCAGTAGTGTCCAGGGAGGCAGCAACCCCTCCTACGAGCAGTACTTC.

The rearrangement uses TRBV7-3 and TRBJ2-3, with 7 bases that match TRBD2. The germline V gene encodes CDR1 SGHTA and CDR2 FQGTGA. This CDR3 has 17 amino acids. V gave up 5 bases and J gave up 3 bases; unmatched junction bases: 14. Here the CDR3 reads CASSRASGEVKTDTQYF. Written as DNA, the CDR3 is TGTGCCAGCAGCCGGGCGAGCGGGGAGGTGAAAACAGATACGCAGTATTTT.